This record looks at one TCR beta chain sequence and its context. What it binds is not known. The PCR made use of 60 Vbeta and 13 Jbeta primers. Assay: immunoSEQ multiplex PCR; the TCRdb copy retains only in-frame clones and omits some. The table lists about 84,000 clones, roughly 63% of them singletons. The data stem from a study of cytomegalovirus exposure and HLA in healthy donors. Study results and caveats: It was reported in a later analysis that an Asian-associated ancestry cluster showed fewer N-insertions than the 666-donor mean. About 87% or about 30% of the time was how often most TCR beta V segments were productive, according to an earlier analysis.

The CDR3 has 16 residues. V lost 7 bases, J lost 2 bases, and 10 bases stayed unmatched. Germline V gene sequence: CDR1 SSHAT, CDR2 FNYEAQ (reference sequence). The sample taken for sequencing was PBMCs. The source is a woman aged 40 to 50 in good health and CMV-seropositive. The J gene is TRBJ2-3, the V gene TRBV7-7; 9 bases map to TRBD2. As DNA, the CDR3 is TGTGCCAGCACCCCGCTTGCGGGAGGGTTCACAGATACGCAGTATTTT. Encoded protein: CASTPLAGGFTDTQYF.